Presented here are 16 T cell receptor beta chains from one specimen sequenced in a study of graft-versus-host responses after intestinal transplantation. Clones were read by immunoSEQ multiplex PCR, and TCRdb kept only the in-frame ones, dropping some. This table holds approximately 54,000 clones, around 90% found once. Sequencing used PBMCs, obtained roughly 660 days after intestinal transplant. These receptors originate from a human patient who received an intestinal transplant, so some T cells may come from the graft donor.

The rearrangement links TRBV18 to TRBJ1-2, with D tentatively TRBD1 (6 bases). Germline assignment: CDR1 KGHSH and CDR2 LQKENI. The CDR3 spans 14 residues. Trimming removed 2 bases from V and 0 bases from J, with 7 bases in between. CDR3 sequence (DNA): TGTGCCAGCTCACCAAAGGGGGCTAACTATGGCTACACCTTC. Amino acids: CASSPKGANYGYTF.

The chain employs TRBV5-4 and TRBJ1-1; no firm D call. CDR3 size: 15 residues. The germline gives CDR1 SGHNT, CDR2 YYREEE (reference sequence). V was shortened by 0 bases and J by 2 bases, with 11 bases between the two germline ends. CDR3 sequence (DNA): TGTGCCAGCAGCTTGGGAAGGGTAGGAAACACTGAAGCTTTCTTT. Protein: CASSLGRVGNTEAFF.

This rearrangement joins TRBV4-1 to TRBJ1-1; no reliable D call. The V end was cut by 4 bases, the J end by 1 base, with 16 bases between. The length of the CDR3 is 16 residues. Germline CDR1 is MGHRA and CDR2 is YSYEKL. CDR3 region: CASSPRLLGENTEAFF. CDR3 DNA sequence: TGCGCCAGCAGCCCCAGGTTGTTAGGCGAGAACACTGAAGCTTTCTTT.

This chain connects TRBV6-1 to TRBJ2-7; 8 positions match TRBD1. Looked up from germline, CDR1 is MNHNS and CDR2 is SASEGT. The CDR3 extends over 15 amino acids. Trimming removed 8 bases from V and 3 bases from J; junction bases left unmatched: 12. This CDR3 is CASLEGAGGYYEQYF. CDR3 bases: TGTGCCAGCCTCGAGGGGGCAGGGGGCTACTACGAGCAGTACTTC.

J is TRBJ2-1 and V is TRBV19, with 9 bases fitting TRBD1. This CDR3 has 17 amino acids. Germline V gene sequence: CDR1 LNHDA, CDR2 SQIVND (reference sequence). After removal of 10 bases from V and 9 bases from J, the junction contained 22 bases not matched to a gene. The CDR3 nucleotides read TGTGCCACCCTAGTAAGCCCCCCCGGGACAGGGAGATTTGAGCAGTTCTTC. Its protein product is CATLVSPPGTGRFEQFF.

The J gene is TRBJ2-7, the V gene TRBV7-9; D unclear. V was cut by 5 bases and J by 3 bases, with 5 bases left in between. This CDR3 is 11 amino acids long. Germline loops: CDR1 SEHNR, CDR2 FQNEAQ (reference sequence). The CDR3 DNA is TGTGCCAGCAGCGTGAGCTACGAGCAGTACTTC. Translated: CASSVSYEQYF.

The rearrangement uses TRBV6-5 and TRBJ2-2; TRBD1 matches at 8 bases. The CDR3 runs 14 residues. Per germline, CDR1 MNHEY and CDR2 SVGAGI. The V segment lost 2 bases and the J segment 6 bases; nucleotides outside the gene matches: 2. CDR3 protein: CASSYLRGPGELFF. The CDR3 DNA reads TGTGCCAGCAGTTACCTCAGGGGGCCCGGGGAGCTGTTTTTT.

The V call is TRBV6-5, the J call TRBJ2-7; possible D gene TRBD1, 6 bases. V shed 5 bases and J shed 2 bases, with 13 bases lying between them. CDR3 length: 14 amino acids. The germline V gene encodes CDR1 MNHEY and CDR2 SVGAGI. The CDR3 DNA is TGTGCCAGCAGTCGCCACCGGGACACCTACGAGCAGTACTTC. Encoded protein: CASSRHRDTYEQYF.

The table lists this clone with a few counts. The chain is built from TRBV6-4 and TRBJ2-3; D uncertain. CDR1 is MRHNA and CDR2 is SNTAGT in the germline V gene. The CDR3 length is 14 residues. Between the trimmed V and J ends, which lost 3 bases and 0 bases, there was a span of 7 bases. In DNA, the CDR3 is TGTGCCAGCAGTGAATCCGGGAGCACAGATACGCAGTATTTT. It specifies CASSESGSTDTQYF.

The chain joins TRBV7-6 to TRBJ1-6, with unresolved D. Germline V lookup: CDR1 SGHVS, CDR2 FNYEAQ. The CDR3 covers 16 residues. The V and J ends lost 5 bases and 5 bases respectively, with 16 bases between them. CDR3 loop: CASSALADSNNSPLHF. CDR3 in DNA: TGTGCCAGCAGCGCCTTAGCGGATTCCAATAATTCACCCCTCCACTTT.

J is TRBJ1-1 and V is TRBV19, with D possibly TRBD1 on 5 matching bases. This CDR3 contains 13 residues. V lost 5 bases, J lost 4 bases, and 11 bases lay in between. Germline CDR1 reads LNHDA; CDR2 reads SQIVND (reference sequence). The CDR3 DNA is TGTGCCAGTAGTCGGGGGTTTTTCACTGAAGCTTTCTTT. Its translation: CASSRGFFTEAFF.

The chain couples TRBV4-2 to TRBJ2-7; D may correspond to TRBD1 or TRBD2 (5 bases each). Germline V CDR1 and CDR2: LGHNA, YNFKEQ. V was clipped by 2 bases and J by 2 bases, with 10 bases between them. CDR3 size: 14 residues. CDR3 sequence: CASSQTGRTYEQYF. For the CDR3, the DNA is TGTGCCAGCAGCCAAACGGGACGGACCTACGAGCAGTACTTC.

V gene TRBV2 combines with J gene TRBJ2-2, with D tentatively TRBD1 (5 bases). Trimming shortened V by 4 bases and J by 4 bases, and 13 bases separated the two germline ends. CDR1 and CDR2 from the germline V gene are SNHLY and FYNNEI. This CDR3 has 15 amino acids. CDR3 protein: CASSVGHRSTGELFF. The CDR3 DNA sequence: TGTGCCAGCAGTGTTGGACACAGGAGCACCGGGGAGCTGTTTTTT.

This clone has only one observation. The chain combines TRBV9 with TRBJ2-5; D uncertain. Germline V gene sequence: CDR1 SGDLS, CDR2 YYNGEE. V lost 0 bases and J 3 bases, leaving 6 bases between the germline ends. The CDR3 consists of 13 residues. The CDR3 nucleotides are TGTGCCAGCAGCGTAGCTCAGGAAGAGACCCAGTACTTC. Translating gives CASSVAQEETQYF.

This clone was seen just once. The V and J genes are TRBV27 and TRBJ1-1; tentatively, D is TRBD1 (5 bases). The CDR3 is 12 amino acids. Trimming removed 6 bases from V and 8 bases from J, with 13 bases in between. The germline V gene has CDR1 MNHEY and CDR2 SMNVEV (reference sequence). CDR3 bases: TGTGCCAGCAGCCACGAGGGGAGGGAAGCTTTCTTT. Its translation: CASSHEGREAFF.

The chain recombines TRBV15 with TRBJ1-3, with TRBD1 as a possible D gene (5 bases). Trimming pared 0 bases from V and 1 base from J, leaving 7 bases between. The CDR3 is 15 residues long. Per germline, CDR1 LNHNV and CDR2 YYDKDF (reference sequence). In nucleotides, the CDR3 is TGTGCCACCAGCAGAGACACAGGTTCTGGAAACACCATATATTTT. As protein: CATSRDTGSGNTIYF. Full variable domain (missing parts from reference TRBV15 and TRBJ1-3): DAMVIQNPRYQVTQFGKPVTLSCSQTLNHNVMYWYQQKSSQAPKLLFHYYDKDFNNEADTPDNFQSRRPNTSFCFLDIRSPGLGDTAMYLCATSRDTGSGNTIYFGEGSWLTVV.